This TCR beta chain originates from a study of T cells in Graves' hyperthyroidism and ophthalmopathy. About the study: The authors collected peripheral blood at initial diagnosis, before any treatment. Overall study findings and caveats: Most thyroid clonotypes that were expanded above 0.001 also turned up in blood. Prediction of ophthalmopathy progression came a median approximately 6.5 months pre-onset.

The ends were cut back, 2 bases at V and 6 bases at J, with 23 bases in the middle. The CDR3 spans 18 residues. Germline V gene data show CDR1 as SGHTA and CDR2 as FQGTGA. About this clonotype itself: Its antigen is not known.

Researchers took RNA transcripts and amplified the TCR beta CDR3 regions from them. First-round RT-PCR with HTBI primers amplified the TCR CDR3 region. TCRdb re-derived calls from the multiplex PCR reads in MiXCR, one entry per CDR3 protein. The data show about 400,000 distinct CDR3 sequences, with around 15% seen just once and approximately 5.3% held by the top ten. Sequencing was performed on blood. The receptor's source is a young woman with Graves' hyperthyroidism. The chain recombines TRBV7-3 with TRBJ2-1; D may match TRBD1 or TRBD2 (5 bases each). For the CDR3, the DNA is TGTGCCAGCAGCTTACAAATCCCCCCCGGGACGGACTTCAATGAGCAGTTCTTC. This gives the protein CASSLQIPPGTDFNEQFF.